The entry below describes one TCR beta chain. Its cognate antigen is unknown. The germline CDR1 and CDR2 sequences are SQVTM and ANQGSEA. The ends were cut back, 6 bases at V and 1 base at J, with 12 bases in the middle. The CDR3 totals 13 residues. These data come from a study of blood T cells in healthy people across ages. Overall study context: For every two T cells, template switching captured about one barcoded beta molecule. Findings of the study overall: Roughly linear age-related decline in beta diversity appeared, significant by age approximately 41.

Healthy individuals of Caucasian origin from Russia, aged about 6 to 95, served as donors. Total RNA extraction produced at least 5 micrograms (per sample) for the study. With a J-beta primer mix and a sample-barcoded 5' primer, a second PCR ran about 7 to 11 cycles. TCRdb fed the 5' RACE reads into MiXCR, producing one record per CDR3 protein. Of roughly 1,700,000 distinct CDR3 sequences in the sample, 25% to 30% were seen once. The receptor's source is a woman aged 25-40 years in good health. The chain combines TRBV29-1 with TRBJ2-5; D tentatively reads TRBD1 or TRBD2 (5 bases each). Sequencing used blood. The CDR3 loop is CSVWTGTQETQYF. CDR3 nucleotide sequence: TGCAGCGTGTGGACCGGGACCCAAGAGACCCAGTACTTC.